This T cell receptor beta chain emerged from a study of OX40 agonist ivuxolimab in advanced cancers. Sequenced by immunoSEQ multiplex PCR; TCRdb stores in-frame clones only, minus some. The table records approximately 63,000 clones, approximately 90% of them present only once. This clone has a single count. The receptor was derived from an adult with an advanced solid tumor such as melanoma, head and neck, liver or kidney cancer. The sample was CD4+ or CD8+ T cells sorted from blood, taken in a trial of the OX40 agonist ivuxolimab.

The DNA for the CDR3 is TGTGCCACCAGCGGGGTGGGGGATGAGCAGTTCTTC. Translating it yields CATSGVGDEQFF. V and J are TRBV15 and TRBJ2-1; the D gene could be TRBD1 or TRBD2 (5 bases each). Trimming took off 5 bases at V and 8 bases at J, with 10 bases between the two ends. The germline V gene has CDR1 LNHNV and CDR2 YYDKDF (reference sequence). The CDR3 sequence is 12 residues long. Using reference TRBV15 and TRBJ2-1 for the parts outside the CDR3, the full variable domain is DAMVIQNPRYQVTQFGKPVTLSCSQTLNHNVMYWYQQKSSQAPKLLFHYYDKDFNNEADTPDNFQSRRPNTSFCFLDIRSPGLGDTAMYLCATSGVGDEQFFGPGTRLTVL.